This T cell receptor (beta chain) was sequenced in a study of blood T cells in healthy people across ages. Study-level points and caveats: Underestimates were what the diversity estimates from one million T cells were considered to be. No one knew whether donors had CMV, which possibly confounded expanded clonotype changes. What prevented conclusive comparison of naive and antigen-experienced cells was that PBMCs were unsorted.

For this clonotype: Its matching antigen is unknown.

PCR was performed a second time for about 7 to 12 cycles using a sample-barcoded 5' primer and a J-beta primer mix. A template-switch adaptor with 12 random nucleotides tagged each cDNA molecule. TCRdb itself ran the 5' RACE reads through MiXCR, one entry per CDR3 protein. The table includes about 1 million distinct CDR3 sequences, under 55% detected once. Looked up from germline, CDR1 is DFQATT and CDR2 is SNEGSKA (reference sequence). This CDR3 contains 13 residues. The J segment lost 2 bases and the V segment lost 7 bases, leaving 6 bases of the junction unmatched. Specimen: blood. The sequence derives from a woman aged 60-75 years in good health. The chain has TRBV20-1 and TRBJ2-5; 8 nucleotides agree with TRBD2. The CDR3 nucleotides read TGCAGTGGTAATAGCGGGGCACAAGAGACCCAGTACTTC. Translating gives CSGNSGAQETQYF.